The 28 T cell receptor beta chains presented below share a single source sample, sequenced in a study of blood T cell repertoires in COVID-19. Sequencing used immunoSEQ multiplex PCR; TCRdb keeps in-frame clones, though not all of them. The repertoire holds fewer than 120,000 clones, about three quarters seen once, with roughly 16% in the top ten. Sequences were obtained from peripheral blood. The source is a woman of 80 years or more with active or convalescent COVID-19.

The genes are TRBV5-6 and TRBJ2-7; D possibly corresponds to TRBD2 (5 bases). Deletions cut 0 bases from V and 3 bases from J, with 10 bases between. In germline, CDR1 is SGHDT, CDR2 YYEEEE. The CDR3 covers 14 residues. In DNA, the CDR3 is TGTGCCAGCAGCTTGGCGGGGTTCCACTACGAGCAGTACTTC. This gives the protein CASSLAGFHYEQYF.

The chain recombines TRBV19 with TRBJ2-5, with D unresolved. The germline CDR1 and CDR2 sequences are LNHDA and SQIVND (reference sequence). This CDR3 has 15 residues. Trimming took off 5 bases at V and 2 bases at J, with 15 bases between the two ends. The DNA of the CDR3 is TGTGCCAGTAGTTGGGCACACAGATGGCAAGAGACCCAGTACTTC. Its protein product is CASSWAHRWQETQYF.

The chain recombines TRBV9 with TRBJ1-1; TRBD1 matches 7 bases. V lost 1 base and J lost 3; bases outside the gene matches: 3. The CDR3 has 14 amino acids. Germline CDR1 is SGDLS and CDR2 is YYNGEE. CDR3 DNA sequence: TGTGCCAGCAGCGTAACCGGACAGGACACTGAAGCTTTCTTT. It yields the protein CASSVTGQDTEAFF.

The CDR3 DNA follows: TGTGCCAGCAGCTTAGCGACTAGCGGGAGCTACAATGAGCAGTTCTTC. The encoded protein is CASSLATSGSYNEQFF. V usage is TRBV7-9 and J usage is TRBJ2-1, with 12 nucleotides matching TRBD2. J gave up 3 bases and V 0 bases, and 0 bases lay outside the gene matches. In germline, CDR1 is SEHNR, CDR2 FQNEAQ (reference sequence). The CDR3 covers 16 residues.

V usage is TRBV2 and J usage is TRBJ1-6; 7 bases line up with TRBD1. V shed 5 bases and J 10 bases; nucleotides not matched to a gene: 11. The germline gives CDR1 SNHLY, CDR2 FYNNEI. The CDR3 is 15 amino acids. CDR3 protein: CASSPQQGIVSPLHF. CDR3 in DNA: TGTGCCAGCAGTCCCCAACAGGGGATTGTGTCACCCCTCCACTTT.

V is TRBV11-2 and J is TRBJ2-7, with 10 bases lining up with TRBD1. The trim removed 5 bases at V and 7 bases at J, leaving 5 bases unmatched. The length of the CDR3 is 13 residues. Germline CDR1 is SGHAT and CDR2 is FQNNGV. The CDR3 region is CASSPDRGGEQYF. Here the CDR3 DNA reads TGTGCCAGCAGCCCGGACAGGGGGGGTGAGCAGTACTTC. Drawing the rest from reference TRBV11-2 and TRBJ2-7, the complete variable domain is EAGVAQSPRYKIIEKRQSVAFWCNPISGHATLYWYQQILGQGPKLLIQFQNNGVVDDSQLPKDRFSAERLKGVDSTLKIQPAKLEDSAVYLCASSPDRGGEQYFGPGTRLTVT.

The genes are TRBV5-6 and TRBJ2-1, with D perhaps matching TRBD1 (5 bases). CDR1 SGHDT and CDR2 YYEEEE come from the germline V gene. The CDR3 has 15 residues. V lost 7 bases to trimming and J lost 6 bases, with 20 bases between them. In DNA, the CDR3 is TGTGCCAGCTACCAGGGTCGGCGCGCCCCCAATGAGCAGTTCTTC. Protein sequence: CASYQGRRAPNEQFF.

The chain combines TRBV7-9 with TRBJ2-1, with D possibly being TRBD2 (6 bases). Trimming shortened V by 5 bases and J by 0 bases, and 11 bases separated the two germline ends. In germline, CDR1 is SEHNR, CDR2 FQNEAQ (reference sequence). CDR3 length: 15 amino acids. CDR3 sequence: CASSPRDSSYNEQFF. CDR3 coding DNA: TGTGCCAGCAGCCCGCGGGATAGCTCCTACAATGAGCAGTTCTTC.

This chain uses TRBV7-2 with TRBJ2-3, with TRBD1 matching over 10 bases. CDR3 length: 18 residues. Germline lookup yields CDR1 SGHTA and CDR2 FQGNSA. Trimming removed 5 bases from V and 0 bases from J; junction bases left unmatched: 11. The CDR3 nucleotides are TGTGCCAGCAGCGCCCGGGACAGGGGCCCCTCTAGCACAGATACGCAGTATTTT. This sequence encodes CASSARDRGPSSTDTQYF.

The count of this clone is one. The chain carries TRBV12-3 or TRBV12-4 and TRBJ2-1; unclear D gene. Trimming cost V 3 bases and J 12 bases, with 6 bases left between them. The CDR3 is made up of 10 amino acids. The CDR3 protein is CASSFAGQFF. The CDR3 DNA follows: TGTGCCAGCAGTTTCGCAGGGCAGTTCTTC.

This chain uses TRBV2 with TRBJ2-5; TRBD1 aligns across 7 bases. The CDR3 totals 14 residues. CDR1 is SNHLY and CDR2 is FYNNEI in the germline V gene. J was trimmed by 3 bases and V by 11 bases; bases with no gene match: 12. CDR3 region: CAGRRDSTEETQYF. The CDR3 nucleotides read TGTGCCGGAAGAAGGGACAGCACCGAAGAGACCCAGTACTTC.

The V and J genes are TRBV19 and TRBJ1-1; D is undetermined. The CDR3 consists of 14 residues. Trimming pared 6 bases from V and 0 bases from J, leaving 11 bases between. CDR1 and CDR2 from the germline V gene are LNHDA and SQIVND (reference sequence). The CDR3 nucleotides are TGTGCCAGTAGATCGGGTTGGATGAACACTGAAGCTTTCTTT. It codes for CASRSGWMNTEAFF.

The rearrangement uses TRBV4-1 and TRBJ1-3; TRBD1 agrees at 10 bases. Germline V gene data show CDR1 as MGHRA and CDR2 as YSYEKL. V gave up 1 base and J gave up 3 bases; unmatched junction bases: 3. The CDR3 sequence is 16 residues long. The CDR3: CASSQGQGADGNTIYF. CDR3 coding DNA: TGCGCCAGCAGCCAAGGACAGGGGGCGGATGGAAACACCATATATTTT.

The chain has TRBV5-5 and TRBJ2-7, with a possible D match to TRBD1 (6 bases). The CDR3 sequence is 14 residues long. Germline V gene sequence: CDR1 SGHKS, CDR2 YYEKEE (reference sequence). V shed 1 base and J shed 1 base, with 9 bases lying between them. CDR3: CASSLQGQSYEQYF. The CDR3 bases are TGTGCCAGCAGCTTGCAGGGGCAATCCTACGAGCAGTACTTC.

This chain connects TRBV5-1 to TRBJ2-3, with 8 bases fitting TRBD2. CDR1 is SGHRS, CDR2 YFSETQ, per germline. CDR3 size: 18 residues. Germline trimming cut 0 bases from V and 4 bases from J; bases unmatched to any gene: 13. This chain's CDR3 is CASSLARGSGSDADTQYF. DNA of the CDR3: TGCGCCAGCAGCTTGGCCCGAGGAAGCGGGAGTGATGCAGATACGCAGTATTTT.

The chain employs TRBV7-2 and TRBJ2-1; D is undetermined. Looked up from germline, CDR1 is SGHTA and CDR2 is FQGNSA. This CDR3 is built from 13 residues. V dropped 1 base and J dropped 5 bases, with 6 bases sitting between them. CDR3 region: CASSLGPDNEQFF. The CDR3 region has the DNA TGTGCCAGCAGCTTAGGTCCGGACAATGAGCAGTTCTTC. The full variable domain, its missing parts supplied by reference TRBV7-2 and TRBJ2-1, is GAGVSQSPSNKVTEKGKDVELRCDPISGHTALYWYRQSLGQGLEFLIYFQGNSAPDKSGLPSDRFSAERTGGSVSTLTIQRTQQEDSAVYLCASSLGPDNEQFFGPGTRLTVL.

The chain combines TRBV3-1 (or the pseudogene TRBV3-2) with TRBJ1-1; D call uncertain. Germline-derived CDR1 and CDR2 are LGHDT and YNNKEL (reference sequence). CDR3 size: 13 residues. The V and J ends lost 1 base and 7 bases respectively, with 10 bases between them. The DNA of the CDR3 is TGTGCCAGCAGCCAAGCCCGGTGGAGTGAAGCTTTCTTT. This gives the protein CASSQARWSEAFF.

This clone was detected only a few times. V and J are TRBV19 and TRBJ2-3; a possible D gene is TRBD2 (5 bases). Germline values: CDR1 LNHDA, CDR2 SQIVND (reference sequence). The ends were cut back, 3 bases at V and 1 base at J, with 5 bases in the middle. The CDR3 is made up of 13 amino acids. This CDR3 is CASSIGGTDTQYF. The DNA of the CDR3 is TGTGCCAGTAGTATCGGGGGCACAGATACGCAGTATTTT.

The rearrangement links TRBV2 to TRBJ2-6; D might be TRBD2 (5 bases). CDR3 length equals 14 residues. Germline CDR1 reads SNHLY; CDR2 reads FYNNEI. V was pared by 7 bases and J by 2 bases, with 9 bases between. The CDR3 sequence is CASTGRAGANVLTF. Written as DNA, the CDR3 is TGTGCCAGCACTGGGAGAGCTGGGGCCAACGTCCTGACTTTC.

The rearrangement joins TRBV27 to TRBJ1-2; 10 positions match TRBD1. The CDR3 totals 13 residues. Germline CDR1 and CDR2: MNHEY and SMNVEV (reference sequence). V shed 5 bases and J 7 bases; nucleotides not matched to a gene: 4. CDR3 residues: CASSIGTGAGYTF. The CDR3 DNA is TGTGCCAGCAGTATAGGGACAGGGGCTGGCTACACCTTC.

CDR3 amino acids: CSASIYGRETQYF. CDR3 nucleotide sequence: TGCAGTGCTAGTATTTACGGGAGAGAGACCCAGTACTTC. The V and J genes are TRBV20-1 and TRBJ2-5; possibly TRBD2 for D (6 bases). Germline V lookup: CDR1 DFQATT, CDR2 SNEGSKA (reference sequence). Trimming left V 3 bases short and J 4 bases short, with 12 bases between. The CDR3 loop spans 13 amino acids.

This clone was detected a few times. V gene TRBV4-3 combines with J gene TRBJ2-1, with 9 bases matching TRBD1. Trimming took 3 bases from V and 8 from J; bases not matched to a gene: 5. Germline values: CDR1 LGHNA, CDR2 YSLEER. This CDR3 comprises 14 residues. The DNA of the CDR3 is TGCGCCAGCAGCCATGGGGACAGGGACTATGAGCAGTTCTTC. Its protein product is CASSHGDRDYEQFF.

V is TRBV21-1 and J is TRBJ2-1; the table calls TRBD1, which could not be checked here. TRBV21-1 is designated a pseudogene. The CDR3 has 15 amino acids. The CDR3 DNA is TGTGCCAGCAGCATGTTGCAGCAGGGTACAGACGAGCAGTTCTTC. The encoded protein is CASSMLQQGTDEQFF.

The rearrangement uses TRBV27 and TRBJ2-7; 7 positions agree with TRBD2. The junction had 6 bases not matched to a gene; V was cut back by 1 base and J by 3 bases. CDR3 length: 15 residues. In germline, CDR1 is MNHEY, CDR2 SMNVEV (reference sequence). DNA for the CDR3: TGTGCCAGCAGTTTATGGGCTAGCGGAAACTACGAGCAGTACTTC. Translating gives CASSLWASGNYEQYF.

The genes are TRBV3-1 (or the pseudogene TRBV3-2) and TRBJ2-7; D is unclear. The germline V gene encodes CDR1 LGHDT and CDR2 YNNKEL (reference sequence). Trimming pared 8 bases from V and 2 bases from J, leaving 7 bases between. This CDR3 is built from 11 residues. The CDR3 reads CASPRTYEQYF. CDR3 DNA sequence: TGTGCCAGCCCCAGGACCTACGAGCAGTACTTC.

There are a few counts of this clone. The genes are TRBV7-9 and TRBJ2-1; D gene ambiguous. Trimming stripped 4 bases from V and 3 bases from J, with 13 bases between. The CDR3 is made up of 15 amino acids. Germline V lookup: CDR1 SEHNR, CDR2 FQNEAQ (reference sequence). Here the CDR3 reads CASSSTRAGYNEQFF. In DNA form, the CDR3 reads TGTGCCAGCAGCTCCACCCGTGCAGGCTACAATGAGCAGTTCTTC.

This chain uses TRBV19 with TRBJ2-7, with D unresolved. With 5 bases removed from V and 3 bases from J, the gap between germline ends came to 14 bases. CDR1 and CDR2 (germline): LNHDA, SQIVND (reference sequence). CDR3 length: 14 amino acids. For the CDR3, the DNA is TGTGCCAGTAGTGATACTAAAAAACGCTACGAGCAGTACTTC. Amino acids: CASSDTKKRYEQYF.

This clone was detected only once. The genes are TRBV9 and TRBJ1-1, with unresolved D. Germline assignment: CDR1 SGDLS and CDR2 YYNGEE. V was shortened by 2 bases and J by 0 bases, with 8 bases between the two germline ends. The CDR3 is 14 amino acids. The CDR3 coding sequence is TGTGCCAGCAGCGTGACTTCATTGAACACTGAAGCTTTCTTT. Translating it yields CASSVTSLNTEAFF.